What follows are 27 T cell receptor beta chains derived from one specimen sequenced in a study of blood T cell repertoires in COVID-19. Method: immunoSEQ multiplex PCR; TCRdb's copy keeps in-frame clones and lacks some. The sample contains approximately 190,000 clones, approximately 80% of which appear only once. The sample comprised peripheral blood. The receptors were sampled from a human donor in a cohort sampled during active COVID-19.

The CDR3 region has the DNA TGCGCCAGCAGTTTTGGCCTGAACACTGAAGCTTTCTTT. It codes for CASSFGLNTEAFF. J is TRBJ1-1 and V is TRBV5-1; D ambiguous. The CDR3 has 13 residues. V was shortened by 5 bases and J by 0 bases, with 8 bases between the two germline ends. Germline lookup yields CDR1 SGHRS and CDR2 YFSETQ.

V usage is TRBV7-9 and J usage is TRBJ2-6; 12 bases are a match to TRBD1. The CDR3 has 19 amino acids. CDR1 and CDR2 (germline): SEHNR, FQNEAQ (reference sequence). V was pared by 5 bases and J by 2 bases, with 10 bases of the junction left unmatched. DNA for the CDR3: TGTGCCAGCAGCCCTCTTCCGGGACAGGGGGCGGCTGGGGCCAACGTCCTGACTTTC. This encodes CASSPLPGQGAAGANVLTF. Full variable domain (outside the CDR3, taken from reference TRBV7-9 and TRBJ2-6): DTGVSQNPRHKITKRGQNVTFRCDPISEHNRLYWYRQTLGQGPEFLTYFQNEAQLEKSRLLSDRFSAERPKGSFSTLEIQRTEQGDSAMYLCASSPLPGQGAAGANVLTFGAGSRLTVL.

The V call is TRBV7-9, the J call TRBJ2-5; D unresolved. The germline V gene has CDR1 SEHNR and CDR2 FQNEAQ (reference sequence). The CDR3 has 15 residues. Trimming removed 1 base at V and 1 base at J, with 10 bases between. Here the CDR3 DNA reads TGTGCCAGCAGCTTAGACCTAGGCGGCCAAGAGACCCAGTACTTC. Protein sequence: CASSLDLGGQETQYF.

This chain connects TRBV6-5 to TRBJ1-5; D remains ambiguous. The CDR3 sequence is 14 residues long. Trimming shortened V by 5 bases and J by 2 bases, and 10 bases separated the two germline ends. Germline V gene data show CDR1 as MNHEY and CDR2 as SVGAGI. The CDR3, as DNA: TGTGCCAGCAGTACCGTGCGGGGCAATCAGCCCCAGCATTTT. Protein sequence: CASSTVRGNQPQHF.

The chain uses TRBV6-5 and TRBJ1-6; unclear D gene. V was cut by 7 bases and J by 10 bases, with 17 bases left in between. The CDR3 runs 14 residues. The germline V gene has CDR1 MNHEY and CDR2 SVGAGI. The CDR3 DNA follows: TGTGCCAGCAAACGGGGAGAAAGGGAATCACCCCTCCACTTT. Protein sequence: CASKRGERESPLHF.

This chain connects TRBV4-1 to TRBJ2-7; TRBD1 matches at 10 bases. The germline V gene has CDR1 MGHRA and CDR2 YSYEKL. After removal of 1 base from V and 3 bases from J, the junction contained 3 bases not matched to a gene. CDR3 length equals 15 residues. CDR3: CASSQGQGANYEQYF. The CDR3 nucleotides read TGCGCCAGCAGCCAAGGACAGGGGGCGAACTACGAGCAGTACTTC.

CDR3 nucleotide sequence: TGCGCCAGCAGTGAAAGGTTCGCGGGGGGTGAAGCTTTCTTT. Translated: CASSERFAGGEAFF. V gene TRBV10-2 combines with J gene TRBJ1-1; D is perhaps TRBD1 (5 bases). V lost 3 bases, J lost 7 bases, and 15 bases lay in between. Germline V gene data show CDR1 as WSHSY and CDR2 as SAAADI. This CDR3 has 14 residues.

V and J are TRBV5-4 and TRBJ1-2; 8 bases are a match to TRBD1. Losses at the gene ends were 1 base for V and 4 bases for J; bases not matched to a gene: 6. Looked up from germline, CDR1 is SGHNT and CDR2 is YYREEE (reference sequence). The CDR3 covers 15 residues. CDR3 loop: CASSLSQGAGYGYTF. The CDR3 DNA reads TGTGCCAGCAGCTTGAGTCAGGGGGCGGGCTATGGCTACACCTTC.

This clone was observed many times. This chain links TRBV7-9 with TRBJ1-2; unclear D gene. Trimming shortened V by 1 base and J by 7 bases, and 10 bases separated the two germline ends. Germline values: CDR1 SEHNR, CDR2 FQNEAQ (reference sequence). The CDR3 spans 13 residues. The CDR3 protein is CASSLDGGSGYTF. The CDR3 nucleotides are TGTGCCAGCAGCTTAGATGGAGGATCTGGCTACACCTTC.

The chain couples TRBV11-2 to TRBJ2-3, with a possible D match to TRBD1 (7 bases). V was shortened by 4 bases and J by 2 bases, with 16 bases between the two germline ends. In germline, CDR1 is SGHAT, CDR2 FQNNGV. The CDR3 is 16 residues long. CDR3 sequence (DNA): TGTGCCAGCAGCTCCCTGCGGGACAGAGACACAGATACGCAGTATTTT. It codes for CASSSLRDRDTDTQYF.

This clone was counted only a few times. CDR3 region: CASRQTAGTQYF. The DNA of the CDR3 is TGTGCCAGCAGACAGACAGCGGGGACGCAGTATTTT. The chain links TRBV12-3 or TRBV12-4 to TRBJ2-3, with 7 nucleotides matching TRBD2. The junction had 6 bases not matched to a gene; V was cut back by 6 bases and J by 9 bases. This CDR3 spans 12 amino acids.

This chain joins TRBV7-2 and TRBJ2-1, with 12 bases lining up with TRBD2. Losses at the gene ends were 1 base for V and 12 bases for J; bases not matched to a gene: 7. The CDR3 sequence is 15 residues long. Germline values: CDR1 SGHTA, CDR2 FQGNSA. The chain's CDR3 is CASSLVWLAGGVQFF. CDR3 sequence (DNA): TGTGCCAGCAGCTTAGTCTGGCTAGCGGGAGGGGTGCAGTTCTTC.

The V and J genes are TRBV29-1 and TRBJ2-5, with 10 positions matching TRBD1. The germline CDR1 and CDR2 sequences are SQVTM and ANQGSEA. There are 13 residues in the CDR3. The V segment lost 5 bases and the J segment 2 bases; nucleotides outside the gene matches: 2. CDR3: CSVQDRGQETQYF. DNA of the CDR3: TGCAGCGTTCAGGACAGGGGGCAAGAGACCCAGTACTTC.

The rearrangement joins TRBV29-1 to TRBJ2-5; D might be TRBD1 (6 bases). The germline V gene encodes CDR1 SQVTM and CDR2 ANQGSEA. The CDR3 length is 14 residues. The V end lost 3 bases, the J end lost 5 bases, and 16 bases lay between the germline ends. CDR3 in DNA: TGCAGCGTTGACCCCCCACAGGGCACGGAGACCCAGTACTTC. It codes for CSVDPPQGTETQYF.

The chain has TRBV5-6 and TRBJ2-4; 9 nucleotides line up with TRBD1. Germline assignment: CDR1 SGHDT and CDR2 YYEEEE. The CDR3 totals 12 residues. With V trimmed by 3 bases and J by 10 bases, 2 bases remained unmatched. CDR3 protein: CASSSTGGIQYF. The CDR3 nucleotides are TGTGCCAGCAGCTCGACAGGGGGGATTCAGTACTTC.

The gene calls are TRBV15 and TRBJ2-1, with a weak D call TRBD1 (6 bases). The V and J ends lost 0 bases and 7 bases respectively, with 19 bases between them. In germline, CDR1 is LNHNV, CDR2 YYDKDF (reference sequence). The CDR3 contains 17 residues. In nucleotides, the CDR3 is TGTGCCACCAGCAGAGATAGGGGGAAGGTTCCCATGAATGAGCAGTTCTTC. Its protein product is CATSRDRGKVPMNEQFF.

The chain joins TRBV7-8 to TRBJ2-1; maybe TRBD1 (5 bases). The germline V gene encodes CDR1 SGHVS and CDR2 FQNEAQ. The CDR3 has 15 residues. V was shortened by 2 bases and J by 7 bases, with 15 bases between the two germline ends. The CDR3 DNA reads as TGTGCCAGCAGCTTAAGGCAGGGTGGTTGGAATGAGCAGTTCTTC. The encoded protein is CASSLRQGGWNEQFF. The variable domain in full, completed from reference TRBV7-8 and TRBJ2-1, reads GAGVSQSPRYKVAKRGQDVALRCDPISGHVSLFWYQQALGQGPEFLTYFQNEAQLDKSGLPSDRFFAERPEGSVSTLKIQRTQQEDSAVYLCASSLRQGGWNEQFFGPGTRLTVL.

This chain uses TRBV7-2 with TRBJ1-1, with TRBD1 as a possible D gene (5 bases). The length of the CDR3 is 15 residues. Germline CDR1 and CDR2: SGHTA and FQGNSA. V was trimmed by 0 bases and J by 4 bases, leaving 12 bases between them. CDR3 sequence reads: CASSLAEGGATEAFF. Written as DNA, the CDR3 is TGTGCCAGCAGCTTAGCGGAGGGTGGGGCCACTGAAGCTTTCTTT.

In the case of this clone: Other DNA sequences from this sample encode an identical CDR3 as well. The chain is built from TRBV4-2 and TRBJ2-5; 8 bases are a match to TRBD2. Germline V lookup: CDR1 LGHNA, CDR2 YNFKEQ. The CDR3 runs to 14 residues. After removal of 4 bases from V and 3 bases from J, the junction contained 4 bases not matched to a gene. The chain's CDR3 is CASSPGTRKETQYF. The CDR3 DNA follows: TGTGCCAGCAGCCCTGGGACTAGAAAAGAGACCCAGTACTTC.

This chain connects TRBV2 to TRBJ1-2; 10 bases agree with TRBD1. V shed 8 bases and J 8 bases; nucleotides not matched to a gene: 11. This CDR3 region has 14 residues. Germline CDR1 is SNHLY and CDR2 is FYNNEI. CDR3 residues: CASGSGTGAIGYTF. CDR3 bases: TGTGCCAGCGGGTCCGGGACAGGGGCTATAGGCTACACCTTC.

The rearrangement uses TRBV9 and TRBJ1-3; D ambiguous. The V gene's germline CDR1 is SGDLS and CDR2 YYNGEE. Trimming stripped 3 bases from V and 0 bases from J, with 10 bases between. There are 15 residues in the CDR3. CDR3 bases: TGTGCCAGCAGCGCCCTTCCGGTCTCTGGAAACACCATATATTTT. This gives the protein CASSALPVSGNTIYF.

In its sample, this clone was seen a few times. The J gene is TRBJ2-7, the V gene TRBV23-1; D gene unclear. TRBV23-1 carries the ORF label, with uncertain function. Trimming removed 2 bases at V and 3 bases at J, with 26 bases between. CDR3 length: 19 residues. The CDR3 nucleotides read TGCGCCAGCAGTCAACTTCCCCCATTCTCCCACCCAAGAGGCTACGAGCAGTACGTC. Protein sequence: CASSQLPPFSHPRGYEQYV.

The rearrangement links TRBV2 to TRBJ1-2; 8 nucleotides line up with TRBD1. This CDR3 is 14 amino acids long. Germline CDR1 is SNHLY and CDR2 is FYNNEI. Trimming cost V 6 bases and J 8 bases; bases outside gene matches: 11. CDR3 in amino acids: CASRDRTGRMGYTF. The CDR3 nucleotides read TGTGCCAGCAGAGACCGGACAGGGCGAATGGGCTACACCTTC.

The rearrangement links TRBV25-1 to TRBJ1-2; 11 bases are a match to TRBD1. J gave up 8 bases and V 6 bases, and 8 bases lay outside the gene matches. This CDR3 comprises 14 residues. The germline V gene has CDR1 MGHDK and CDR2 SYGVNS. CDR3: CASRHGQGAWGYTF. The DNA of the CDR3 is TGTGCCAGCAGACACGGACAGGGGGCGTGGGGCTACACCTTC.

The chain has TRBV7-9 and TRBJ2-1, with 15 positions matching TRBD2. This CDR3 is 19 amino acids long. The germline V gene encodes CDR1 SEHNR and CDR2 FQNEAQ (reference sequence). Losses at the gene ends were 4 bases for V and 6 bases for J; bases not matched to a gene: 13. The CDR3: CASSSRTSGRALLANEQFF. DNA for the CDR3: TGTGCCAGCAGCTCCAGGACTAGCGGGAGGGCCCTCCTTGCCAATGAGCAGTTCTTC.

The rearrangement links TRBV27 to TRBJ2-3, with 11 bases that match TRBD2. Looked up from germline, CDR1 is MNHEY and CDR2 is SMNVEV (reference sequence). The V segment lost 10 bases and the J segment 6 bases; nucleotides outside the gene matches: 3. CDR3 length: 12 residues. The CDR3 reads CATRTSGDTQYF. CDR3 bases: TGTGCCACCCGGACTAGCGGGGATACGCAGTATTTT.

As to this clone: The sample holds other DNA sequences that translate to the same CDR3. The chain joins TRBV5-4 to TRBJ2-5; 7 bases line up with TRBD1. V trimming: 2 bases; J trimming: 1 base; junction bases outside the gene matches: 2. This CDR3 has 14 residues. The germline gives CDR1 SGHNT, CDR2 YYREEE (reference sequence). CDR3 region: CASSLQGTQETQYF. The CDR3 region has the DNA TGTGCCAGCAGCTTACAGGGGACCCAAGAGACCCAGTACTTC.